This T cell receptor (beta chain) appears in the sequencing data of a study of cytomegalovirus exposure and HLA in healthy donors. Across the study: In a previous analysis, 110 million or so unique TCR beta sequences were found from approximately 180 million T cells. Study results and limitations: While the bulk of TCR sequences proved rare, some public TCRs turned up in many donors. 164 TCR beta chains were listed as cytomegalovirus-associated. Most of the CMV-associated TCR beta chains (in a later analysis) appeared to be HLA-restricted.

The PCR employed 60 Vbeta primers together with 13 Jbeta primers. Profiling relied on immunoSEQ multiplex PCR, and the TCRdb table lists in-frame clones only, not all of them. The repertoire holds some 170,000 clones, with over 80% as singletons. This clone is a singleton in its sample. Its specificity is not known. The CDR3 runs 13 residues. Germline trimming cut 2 bases from V and 7 bases from J; bases unmatched to any gene: 2. CDR1 and CDR2 (germline): MNHEY, SMNVEV (reference sequence). The genes are TRBV27 and TRBJ2-3; 8 bases fit TRBD1. The sequence was collected from a girl aged 10 to 17 in good health and CMV-seropositive. The sample comprised PBMCs. CDR3 coding DNA: TGTGCCAGCAGTTTAGACAGGGGAAATACGCAGTATTTT. Its translation is CASSLDRGNTQYF.